This T cell receptor (beta chain) derives from a study of blood T cell repertoires in COVID-19. Germline loops: CDR1 SGHAT, CDR2 FQNNGV. This CDR3 is built from 14 residues. V lost 5 bases and J lost 0, with 11 bases in between. The data were produced by immunoSEQ multiplex PCR, yet TCRdb's version contains in-frame clones alone and is incomplete. The sample holds more than 85,000 clones, 65% to 85% seen once. The sequenced sample consisted of peripheral blood. The chain recombines TRBV11-2 with TRBJ2-7; D possibly corresponds to TRBD2 (6 bases). The TCR originated in a woman aged 55-70 years with acute or convalescent COVID-19. This chain's CDR3 is CASSSTGSSYEQYF. CDR3 bases: TGTGCCAGCAGCAGTACCGGGAGCTCCTACGAGCAGTACTTC.